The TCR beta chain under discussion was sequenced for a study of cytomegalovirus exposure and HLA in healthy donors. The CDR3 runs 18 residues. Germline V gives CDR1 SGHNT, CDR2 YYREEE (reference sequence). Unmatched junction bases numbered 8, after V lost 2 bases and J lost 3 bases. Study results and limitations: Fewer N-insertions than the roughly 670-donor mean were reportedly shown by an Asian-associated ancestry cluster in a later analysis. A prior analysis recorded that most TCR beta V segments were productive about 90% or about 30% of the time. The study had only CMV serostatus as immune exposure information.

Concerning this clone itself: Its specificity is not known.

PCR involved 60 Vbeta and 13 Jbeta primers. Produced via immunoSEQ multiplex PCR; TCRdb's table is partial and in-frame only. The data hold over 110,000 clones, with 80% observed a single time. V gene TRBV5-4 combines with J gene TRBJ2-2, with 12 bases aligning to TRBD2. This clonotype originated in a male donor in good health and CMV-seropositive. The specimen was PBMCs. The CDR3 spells CASSFPWTSGIDTGELFF. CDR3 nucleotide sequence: TGTGCCAGCAGCTTCCCGTGGACTAGCGGGATAGACACCGGGGAGCTGTTTTTT.